This entry features one TCR beta chain sequence. The CDR3 runs 15 residues. The germline V gene encodes CDR1 SGDLS and CDR2 YYNGEE. The V gene lost 0 bases and the J gene lost 2 bases, with 11 bases spanning the gap. The data originate from a study of T cell responses to AZD1222 COVID-19 vaccine. Assay used: immunoSEQ multiplex PCR; TCRdb lists only in-frame clones, some missing. This table holds about 140,000 clones, 85% to 95% found once. The sequence was obtained from an adult who had recovered from COVID-19. This chain joins TRBV9 and TRBJ2-5; a weak D match, TRBD1 (5 bases). The sample consisted of peripheral blood, taken after recovery from COVID-19. CDR3 in amino acids: CASSVGRVAQETQYF. DNA for the CDR3: TGTGCCAGCAGCGTAGGCAGGGTAGCTCAAGAGACCCAGTACTTC.